The 27 T cell receptor beta chains in this list originate from one sample, sequenced in a study of T cell repertoires in cytomegalovirus infection. TCRdb recomputed calls from the reads with MiXCR, one row per CDR3 protein. Of approximately 97,000 distinct CDR3 sequences in the sample, about 15% were seen once. Sequencing used PBMCs. The receptors stem from a human donor in good health (CMV status not recorded). Some clones in this sample may be carry-over from other donors' samples.

The V call is TRBV6-6, the J call TRBJ2-7, with D maybe TRBD1 (7 bases). Trimming took 3 bases from V and 3 from J, leaving 15 bases between them. This CDR3 comprises 15 residues. In germline, CDR1 is MNHNY, CDR2 SVGAGI (reference sequence). CDR3 region: CASSYVAGGFYEQYF. DNA for the CDR3: TGTGCCAGCAGTTATGTGGCAGGGGGGTTCTACGAGCAGTACTTC.

This clonotype was observed at least ten times. The chain joins TRBV12-3 or TRBV12-4 to TRBJ1-4; 8 bases fit TRBD1. Germline trimming cut 6 bases from V and 3 bases from J; bases unmatched to any gene: 3. The CDR3 consists of 14 residues. This CDR3 reads CASSRTGSNEKLFF. The CDR3 DNA reads TGTGCCAGCAGCCGGACAGGGTCTAATGAAAAACTGTTTTTT.

Many counts were recorded for this clonotype. The chain recombines TRBV7-8 with TRBJ1-1; D uncertain. This CDR3 is 13 amino acids long. The ends were cut back, 1 base at V and 8 bases at J, with 11 bases in the middle. CDR1 is SGHVS, CDR2 FQNEAQ, per germline. CDR3: CASSLEAGWEAFF. DNA of the CDR3: TGTGCCAGCAGCTTAGAGGCGGGATGGGAAGCTTTCTTT.

V usage is TRBV6-2 or TRBV6-3 and J usage is TRBJ2-7; TRBD2 is a possible D gene (5 bases). The CDR3 covers 14 residues. Germline CDR1 MNHEY, CDR2 SVGEGT. Trimming took 7 bases from V and 0 from J, leaving 13 bases between them. The CDR3 reads CASTEGRGSYEQYF. CDR3 in DNA: TGTGCCAGCACCGAAGGCCGGGGCTCCTACGAGCAGTACTTC.

This clonotype was found many times. The CDR3 loop reads CASSLGPGVGDTEAFF. In DNA form, the CDR3 reads TGTGCCAGCAGCTTAGGTCCGGGAGTGGGGGACACTGAAGCTTTCTTT. This rearrangement joins TRBV7-2 to TRBJ1-1; a possible D gene is TRBD1 (5 bases). V shed 1 base and J shed 3 bases, with 15 bases lying between them. Germline V CDR1 and CDR2: SGHTA, FQGNSA. This CDR3 is 16 amino acids long.

The rearrangement joins TRBV20-1 to TRBJ1-6; 7 bases match TRBD1. The germline CDR1 and CDR2 sequences are DFQATT and SNEGSKA (reference sequence). Trimming removed 4 bases from V and 6 bases from J; junction bases left unmatched: 9. This CDR3 is built from 15 residues. CDR3 region: CSAISTGLANSPLHF. The CDR3 DNA is TGCAGTGCTATATCGACAGGGCTCGCTAATTCACCCCTCCACTTT.

This clonotype was found a few times. The gene calls are TRBV20-1 and TRBJ1-5, with no clear D. There are 12 residues in the CDR3. Between the trimmed V and J ends, which lost 0 bases and 7 bases, there was a span of 7 bases. In germline, CDR1 is DFQATT, CDR2 SNEGSKA (reference sequence). Here the CDR3 reads CSARDAGQPQHF. In nucleotides, the CDR3 is TGCAGTGCTAGAGATGCGGGGCAGCCCCAGCATTTT.

This clonotype was found a few times. V usage is TRBV12-3 or TRBV12-4 and J usage is TRBJ2-3; no firm D call. The CDR3 is 11 residues long. V gave up 3 bases and J gave up 5 bases, with 3 bases separating them. The CDR3 nucleotides read TGTGCCAGCAGTTTTATAGATACGCAGTATTTT. This translates into CASSFIDTQYF.

The rearrangement links TRBV11-2 to TRBJ2-2; TRBD1 matches at 8 bases. The CDR3 has 15 residues. V dropped 3 bases and J dropped 9; count of bases not matched to a gene: 9. From germline, CDR1 is SGHAT and CDR2 FQNNGV. CDR3 nucleotides: TGTGCCAGCAGCTTTACAGGGGGGAGGCTCCGGGAGCTGTTTTTT. Translating gives CASSFTGGRLRELFF.

In regard to this clonotype: This may come from a read error, since a much larger clone is one base off. The gene calls are TRBV7-9 and TRBJ1-5; D remains unclear. Germline V gene sequence: CDR1 SEHNR, CDR2 FQNEAQ (reference sequence). The CDR3 is 14 residues long. Trimming left V 10 bases short and J 6 bases short, with 19 bases between. The DNA of the CDR3 is TGTGCCAACAGATCCCCCGGGCCGGGTCAGCCCCAGCATTTT. As protein: CANRSPGPGQPQHF. Drawing the rest from reference TRBV7-9 and TRBJ1-5, the complete variable domain is DTGVSQNPRHKITKRGQNVTFRCDPISEHNRLYWYRQTLGQGPEFLTYFQNEAQLEKSRLLSDRFSAERPKGSFSTLEIQRTEQGDSAMYLCANRSPGPGQPQHFGDGTRLSIL.

CDR3 in amino acids: CSVERPGRELFF. Here the CDR3 DNA reads TGCAGCGTTGAGCGCCCCGGACGTGAACTGTTTTTT. This chain links TRBV29-1 with TRBJ1-4; D unclear. V lost 3 bases and J 12 bases, leaving 14 bases between the germline ends. Germline values: CDR1 SQVTM, CDR2 ANQGSEA. This CDR3 comprises 12 residues.

The chain links TRBV6-8 to TRBJ2-3, with a weak D call TRBD1 (5 bases). Germline CDR1 is MNHGY and CDR2 is SAAAGT. The CDR3 consists of 14 residues. Trimming took 6 bases from V and 4 from J, leaving 14 bases between them. In DNA, the CDR3 is TGTGCCAGCAGAAGGGGCAGGAAATCAGATACGCAGTATTTT. Translation: CASRRGRKSDTQYF.

In its sample, this clonotype was seen many times. This sequence joins TRBV7-8 and TRBJ2-1; D gene unclear. Germline CDR1 is SGHVS and CDR2 is FQNEAQ. There are 14 residues in the CDR3. V lost 5 bases, J lost 4 bases, and 12 bases lay in between. DNA for the CDR3: TGTGCCAGCAGCAATCTCCCAGAATACAATGAGCAGTTCTTC. As protein: CASSNLPEYNEQFF.

V and J are TRBV5-3 and TRBJ2-1; 11 nucleotides line up with TRBD1. TRBV5-3 is designated an ORF whose function remains uncertain. The CDR3 contains 18 residues. Losses at the gene ends were 8 bases for V and 4 bases for J; bases not matched to a gene: 17. In nucleotides, the CDR3 is TGTGCCAGTCGGGACAGGGGGTCATCGCGGGGGATATACAATGAGCAGTTCTTC. Its protein product is CASRDRGSSRGIYNEQFF.

The chain carries TRBV2 and TRBJ1-2; D is uncertain. Per germline, CDR1 SNHLY and CDR2 FYNNEI. This CDR3 contains 12 residues. Trimming took off 6 bases at V and 6 bases at J, with 11 bases between the two ends. The DNA of the CDR3 is TGTGCCAGCAGAAGGGTTGGGGATGGCTACACCTTC. Its translation: CASRRVGDGYTF.

The chain has TRBV20-1 and TRBJ2-7; perhaps TRBD2 as D (6 bases). This CDR3 is 15 amino acids long. Germline-derived CDR1 and CDR2 are DFQATT and SNEGSKA (reference sequence). V shed 0 bases and J shed 0 bases, with 12 bases lying between them. CDR3 protein: CSARESRDLSYEQYF. The CDR3, as DNA: TGCAGTGCTAGAGAATCGCGGGACCTCTCCTACGAGCAGTACTTC.

In this sample, this clonotype turned up many times. The genes are TRBV7-2 and TRBJ2-3; a possible D gene is TRBD2 (6 bases). CDR3 length equals 13 residues. Between the trimmed V and J ends, which lost 3 bases and 5 bases, there was a span of 9 bases. Looked up from germline, CDR1 is SGHTA and CDR2 is FQGNSA. The CDR3 region has the DNA TGTGCCAGCAGCTTCAGGAGGGGAGATACGCAGTATTTT. Translated, it gives CASSFRRGDTQYF.

In this sample, this clonotype turned up a few times. The chain employs TRBV28 and TRBJ1-1; D gene ambiguous. In germline, CDR1 is MDHEN, CDR2 SYDVKM. The V and J ends lost 10 bases and 5 bases respectively, with 14 bases between them. CDR3 length: 12 amino acids. The chain's CDR3 is CATGPWETEAFF. In DNA form, the CDR3 reads TGTGCCACGGGTCCTTGGGAGACTGAAGCTTTCTTT.

V gene TRBV7-2 combines with J gene TRBJ1-2; possible D gene TRBD1, 6 bases. V lost 3 bases and J lost 2, with 7 bases in between. CDR1 and CDR2 (germline): SGHTA, FQGNSA. The CDR3 covers 13 residues. The CDR3 DNA follows: TGTGCCAGCAGCTTCGACAGGAACTATGGCTACACCTTC. Translation: CASSFDRNYGYTF.

Regarding this clonotype: This could be a read error, since a much larger clone is one nucleotide away. The chain joins TRBV12-5 to TRBJ1-3; D unresolved. The V gene's germline CDR1 is LGHNT and CDR2 FRNRAP. V lost 6 bases and J 8 bases, leaving 20 bases between the germline ends. This CDR3 has 15 amino acids. For the CDR3, the DNA is TGTGCTAGTGGCCTCGTGACGGCGATTTGGGACACCATATATTTT. Translation gives CASGLVTAIWDTIYF.

The table lists this clonotype with a few counts. This chain uses TRBV20-1 with TRBJ1-2, with 9 bases that match TRBD1. V was pared by 3 bases and J by 7 bases, with 9 bases of the junction left unmatched. This CDR3 region has 14 residues. Germline loops: CDR1 DFQATT, CDR2 SNEGSKA (reference sequence). The CDR3 loop is CSASEYTGGAGYTF. The CDR3 DNA follows: TGCAGTGCTAGCGAATATACAGGGGGCGCTGGCTACACCTTC.

This clonotype was detected ten times or more. This sequence joins TRBV7-2 and TRBJ2-5, with 13 bases that match TRBD2. Germline values: CDR1 SGHTA, CDR2 FQGNSA. This CDR3 comprises 16 residues. J lost 5 bases, V lost 2 bases, and 5 bases had no gene match. CDR3 loop: CASSLLGTSGVETQYF. The CDR3 region has the DNA TGTGCCAGCAGCTTACTCGGGACTAGCGGGGTTGAGACCCAGTACTTC.

The genes are TRBV27 and TRBJ1-5; D is unresolved. Trimming took off 4 bases at V and 6 bases at J, with 10 bases between the two ends. Looked up from germline, CDR1 is MNHEY and CDR2 is SMNVEV (reference sequence). The CDR3 contains 13 residues. CDR3 DNA: TGTGCCAGCAGTTATCGAACCGCTCAGCCCCAGCATTTT. It encodes CASSYRTAQPQHF.

This clonotype has just a few counts. The rearrangement links TRBV7-2 to TRBJ2-1; 8 bases agree with TRBD2. This CDR3 region has 15 residues. Germline CDR1 reads SGHTA; CDR2 reads FQGNSA. After removal of 2 bases from V and 6 bases from J, the junction contained 6 bases not matched to a gene. The CDR3 coding sequence is TGTGCCAGCAGCTTAAGTCGGGGGGGCCGCAATGAGCAGTTCTTC. This sequence encodes CASSLSRGGRNEQFF. The variable domain in full, with the rest retrieved from reference TRBV7-2 and TRBJ2-1, is GAGVSQSPSNKVTEKGKDVELRCDPISGHTALYWYRQSLGQGLEFLIYFQGNSAPDKSGLPSDRFSAERTGGSVSTLTIQRTQQEDSAVYLCASSLSRGGRNEQFFGPGTRLTVL.

This clonotype was seen only a few times. The chain has TRBV14 and TRBJ1-4; 8 bases match TRBD1. With V trimmed by 2 bases and J by 5 bases, 10 bases remained unmatched. Per the germline V gene, CDR1 is SGHDN and CDR2 is FVKESK. The CDR3 is 17 amino acids. CDR3 nucleotides: TGTGCCAGCAGCCAATCAACCCTGACAGGGGTAAATGAAAAACTGTTTTTT. Amino acids: CASSQSTLTGVNEKLFF.

The table lists this clonotype with a few counts. V and J are TRBV20-1 and TRBJ2-7, with 9 bases that match TRBD2. In germline, CDR1 is DFQATT, CDR2 SNEGSKA (reference sequence). CDR3 size: 13 residues. Trimming took 4 bases from V and 3 from J; bases not matched to a gene: 4. This CDR3 reads CSATEAGGYEQYF. As DNA, the CDR3 is TGCAGTGCTACAGAAGCGGGGGGCTACGAGCAGTACTTC.

This clonotype was found many times. The V gene is TRBV19, the J gene TRBJ1-2; D gene ambiguous. Germline V gives CDR1 LNHDA, CDR2 SQIVND (reference sequence). This CDR3 spans 15 amino acids. Trimming took 0 bases from V and 8 from J, leaving 16 bases between them. Here the CDR3 reads CASSIEAGKARGYTF. In DNA form, the CDR3 reads TGTGCCAGTAGTATAGAGGCGGGGAAAGCTCGGGGCTACACCTTC.